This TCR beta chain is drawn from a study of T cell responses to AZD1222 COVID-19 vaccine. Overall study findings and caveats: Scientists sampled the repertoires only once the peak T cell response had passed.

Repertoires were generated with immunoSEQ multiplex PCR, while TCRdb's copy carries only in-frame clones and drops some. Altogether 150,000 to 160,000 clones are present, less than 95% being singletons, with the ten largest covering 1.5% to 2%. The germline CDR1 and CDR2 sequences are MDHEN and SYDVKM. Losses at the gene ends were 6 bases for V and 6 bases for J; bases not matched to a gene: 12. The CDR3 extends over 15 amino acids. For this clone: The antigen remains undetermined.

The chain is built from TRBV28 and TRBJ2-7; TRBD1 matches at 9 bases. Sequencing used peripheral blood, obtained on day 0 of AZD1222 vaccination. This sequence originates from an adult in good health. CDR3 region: CASSYVGQGMFEQYF. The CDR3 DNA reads TGTGCCAGCAGCTACGTGGGACAGGGAATGTTCGAGCAGTACTTC.